This TCR beta chain originates from a study of blood T cell repertoires in COVID-19. Study summary: Sites across the United States, Italy and Spain contributed samples from acute and convalescent COVID-19. T cells, B-cell-depleted T cells, or PBMCs supplied cDNA or gDNA.

Adults between roughly 18 and 95 years of age took part from 20 to 25 US areas. Assay used: immunoSEQ multiplex PCR; TCRdb lists only in-frame clones, some missing. In the table there are roughly 430,000 clones, approximately 91% of which are singletons. CDR1 and CDR2 (germline): WNHNN, SYGVQD (reference sequence). Unmatched junction bases numbered 12, after V lost 5 bases and J lost 6 bases. This CDR3 comprises 17 residues. This rearrangement joins TRBV10-1 to TRBJ2-2, with 10 nucleotides matching TRBD2. The sequencing sample was made of PBMCs or T cells enriched from blood (not recorded which). The sequence derives from a woman between 40 and 55 years old with acute COVID-19. The CDR3 region is CASSHSAPGTSAGELFF. The CDR3, as DNA: TGCGCCAGCAGTCACTCGGCTCCAGGGACTAGCGCCGGGGAGCTGTTTTTT.